The entry below gives a single TCR beta chain sequence along with its context. What it binds is not known. This entry belongs to a study of cytomegalovirus exposure and HLA in healthy donors. The primer mix had 60 Vbeta and 13 Jbeta primers. Repertoires were generated with immunoSEQ multiplex PCR, while TCRdb's copy carries only in-frame clones and drops some. The data contain about 250,000 clones, 80% of them seen just once; the ten biggest clones take up about 0.28%. Study-wide results and caveats: An analysis done earlier found most TCR beta V segments productive about 87% or about 30% of the time.

The ends lost 3 bases at V and 2 bases at J; junction bases unmatched: 4. Per germline, CDR1 MNHEY and CDR2 SVGAGI. CDR3 length equals 15 residues. The receptor's source is a girl aged 2-10 years in good health and CMV-seronegative. The rearrangement uses TRBV6-5 and TRBJ2-7, with 10 bases identical to TRBD2. The sequenced sample was PBMCs. The CDR3 reads CASSYGLAGAYEQYF. As DNA, the CDR3 is TGTGCCAGCAGTTATGGGCTAGCGGGAGCCTACGAGCAGTACTTC.